This TCR beta chain was sequenced in a study of blood T cell repertoires in COVID-19. On the study more broadly: The samples span acute and convalescent COVID-19 from the United States, Italy and Spain. T cells, B-cell-depleted T cells, or PBMCs provided the cDNA or gDNA that served as material.

Patients of the Seattle cohort, enrolled during active infection, were followed longitudinally. Original processing notes: Amplification of reference gene primers provided the estimated nucleated cell counts. The method was immunoSEQ multiplex PCR; TCRdb's version includes in-frame clones alone and lacks a portion of them. That table is the source of V, J and clone size, and D and trimming were worked out from the DNA. The profile shows 300,000 to 400,000 clones, around nine tenths of them singletons. Germline V gene lookup returns CDR1 MNHEY and CDR2 SMNVEV (reference sequence). Trimming pared 5 bases from V and 1 base from J, leaving 14 bases between. The CDR3 sequence is 15 residues long.

This sequence joins TRBV27 and TRBJ1-1, with a weak D call TRBD1 (6 bases). The sequenced sample was peripheral blood. The TCR sequence derives from a woman in her 70s with COVID-19, enrolled during active disease. The CDR3 protein is CASSPRTVGNTEAFF. The CDR3 nucleotides are TGTGCCAGCAGTCCCCGGACAGTCGGGAACACTGAAGCTTTCTTT.